Presented here are 3 T cell receptor beta chains from one specimen sequenced in a study of blood T cells in healthy people across ages. A second PCR, run for about 6 to 11 cycles, used a sample-barcoded 5' primer plus a J-beta primer mix. TCRdb called the 5' RACE reads again in MiXCR, with one record for every CDR3 protein. The data show a few hundred thousand distinct CDR3 sequences, with 27% seen just once and approximately 17% held by the top ten. Specimen: blood. All receptors come from a woman aged 70-85 years in good health.

The chain employs TRBV20-1 and TRBJ2-5; either TRBD1 or TRBD2 may supply D (5 bases each). The V and J ends lost 0 bases and 3 bases respectively, with 14 bases between them. Looked up from germline, CDR1 is DFQATT and CDR2 is SNEGSKA (reference sequence). There are 15 residues in the CDR3. CDR3 residues: CSARDAAGTKETQYF. In DNA, the CDR3 is TGCAGTGCTAGAGATGCCGCCGGGACGAAAGAGACCCAGTACTTC.

V gene TRBV5-1 combines with J gene TRBJ1-1, with D maybe TRBD1 (6 bases). Trimming shortened V by 6 bases and J by 0 bases, and 12 bases separated the two germline ends. The germline V gene encodes CDR1 SGHRS and CDR2 YFSETQ. The CDR3 loop spans 14 amino acids. The CDR3 sequence: CASTDSLMNTEAFF. CDR3 bases: TGCGCCAGCACGGACAGTCTAATGAACACTGAAGCTTTCTTT.

Concerning this clonotype itself: Because the CDR3 is missing its conserved closing phenylalanine or tryptophan, this is likely a read error. The chain is built from TRBV10-3 and TRBJ2-5, with D maybe TRBD1 (6 bases). The CDR3 is 14 residues long. V was clipped by 11 bases and J by 0 bases, with 16 bases between them. Per the germline V gene, CDR1 is ENHRY and CDR2 is SYGVKD. The CDR3 here is CAVGFSGDQETQYL. CDR3 coding DNA: TGTGCCGTCGGTTTTTCAGGGGACCAAGAGACCCAGTACCTC.